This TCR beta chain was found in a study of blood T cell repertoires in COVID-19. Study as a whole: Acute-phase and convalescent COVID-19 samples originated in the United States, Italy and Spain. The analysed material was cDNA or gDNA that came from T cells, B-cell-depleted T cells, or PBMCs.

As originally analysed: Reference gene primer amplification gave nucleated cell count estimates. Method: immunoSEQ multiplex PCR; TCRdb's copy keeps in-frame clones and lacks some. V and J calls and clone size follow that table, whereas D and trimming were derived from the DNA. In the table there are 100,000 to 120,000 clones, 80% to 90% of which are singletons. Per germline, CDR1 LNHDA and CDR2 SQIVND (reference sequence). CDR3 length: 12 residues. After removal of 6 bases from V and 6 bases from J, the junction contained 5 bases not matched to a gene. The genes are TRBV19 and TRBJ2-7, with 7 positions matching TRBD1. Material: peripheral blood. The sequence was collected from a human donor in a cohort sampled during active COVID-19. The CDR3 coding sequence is TGTGCCAGTAGCTCGGGACAGAGCGAGCAGTACTTC. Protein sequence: CASSSGQSEQYF.